The 24 T cell receptor beta chains listed next were all sequenced from one sample in a study of CD8 T cells in ankylosing spondylitis. Points from the study as a whole: There was a TCR beta motif, made of eight highly homologous variants, that appeared characteristic of ankylosing spondylitis blood.

From the 5' RACE reads, TCRdb called clonotypes with MiXCR, one entry per CDR3 protein. The table has 350,000 to 550,000 distinct CDR3 sequences, roughly 27% seen once. Their specific antigens are unknown. The sample was blood, either unsorted or a sorted T cell fraction (not recorded which). These receptors all stem from a male donor with ankylosing spondylitis.

In this sample, this clonotype turned up a few times. This chain links TRBV5-1 with TRBJ2-2, with D possibly matching TRBD1 (5 bases). With 3 bases removed from V and 2 bases from J, the gap between germline ends came to 14 bases. CDR3 length equals 16 residues. The germline V gene has CDR1 SGHRS and CDR2 YFSETQ. The CDR3: CASSSLGAANTGELFF. For the CDR3, the DNA is TGCGCCAGCAGCTCCCTAGGGGCGGCCAACACCGGGGAGCTGTTTTTT.

The rearrangement links TRBV11-2 to TRBJ2-7; 8 nucleotides line up with TRBD1. Trimming at V came to 2 bases and at J to 3 bases, leaving 3 bases not matched to a gene. The CDR3 is made up of 14 amino acids. Germline CDR1 and CDR2: SGHAT and FQNNGV. CDR3 region: CASSLSTGDYEQYF. The DNA of the CDR3 is TGTGCCAGCAGCTTATCGACAGGGGACTACGAGCAGTACTTC.

This clonotype was observed at least ten times. This chain connects TRBV5-1 to TRBJ1-1, with D perhaps TRBD1 (5 bases). This CDR3 spans 15 amino acids. V dropped 0 bases and J dropped 4 bases, with 13 bases sitting between them. CDR1 and CDR2 (germline): SGHRS, YFSETQ. As DNA, the CDR3 is TGCGCCAGCAGCTTGGATGGGACTCTCGCCACTGAAGCTTTCTTT. Its protein is CASSLDGTLATEAFF.

The rearrangement links TRBV11-3 to TRBJ1-2; no reliable D call. V was shortened by 5 bases and J by 0 bases, with 10 bases between the two germline ends. Germline V gene data show CDR1 as SGHNT and CDR2 as YENEEA. The CDR3 is 14 amino acids. CDR3 nucleotide sequence: TGTGCCAGCAGCATTAGTCGGGCTAACTATGGCTACACCTTC. It translates to CASSISRANYGYTF.

This chain joins TRBV2 and TRBJ1-5; maybe TRBD1 (6 bases). Trimming left V 2 bases short and J 2 bases short, with 7 bases between. Germline V gene lookup returns CDR1 SNHLY and CDR2 FYNNEI. The CDR3 is 14 amino acids. This CDR3 is CASSERTGNQPQHF. CDR3 in DNA: TGTGCCAGCAGTGAAAGGACAGGCAATCAGCCCCAGCATTTT.

This sequence joins TRBV5-1 and TRBJ1-4; TRBD1 matches at 8 bases. CDR1 and CDR2 (germline): SGHRS, YFSETQ. This CDR3 spans 15 amino acids. Trimming took 0 bases from V and 7 from J; bases not matched to a gene: 5. CDR3 residues: CASSLGDRIPEKLFF. The CDR3, as DNA: TGCGCCAGCAGCTTGGGGGACAGGATCCCTGAAAAACTGTTTTTT.

This clonotype was observed a few times. The chain has TRBV2 and TRBJ2-1, with D possibly matching TRBD1 (6 bases). The V gene lost 7 bases and the J gene lost 7 bases, with 14 bases spanning the gap. The CDR3 runs to 13 residues. The germline V gene encodes CDR1 SNHLY and CDR2 FYNNEI. For the CDR3, the DNA is TGTGCCAGCACCCTACAGGGCTATAATGAGCAGTTCTTC. This codes for CASTLQGYNEQFF.

This clonotype was seen a single time. This sequence joins TRBV25-1 and TRBJ1-1, with a tentative D call TRBD1 (6 bases). V lost 3 bases and J lost 7, with 12 bases in between. The CDR3 runs 13 residues. The germline CDR1 and CDR2 sequences are MGHDK and SYGVNS. CDR3: CASSDRDIYEAFF. CDR3 DNA: TGTGCCAGCAGTGACCGGGACATCTATGAAGCTTTCTTT.

The rearrangement uses TRBV20-1 and TRBJ2-3, with a weak D call TRBD2 (6 bases). Trimming stripped 1 base from V and 3 bases from J, with 14 bases between. The CDR3 has 15 amino acids. Germline CDR1 and CDR2: DFQATT and SNEGSKA (reference sequence). The CDR3 sequence: CSARGGIGRTDTQYF. The DNA of the CDR3 is TGCAGTGCTAGAGGGGGGATTGGGAGGACAGATACGCAGTATTTT.

This clonotype was seen ten or more times. This rearrangement joins TRBV12-3 or TRBV12-4 to TRBJ1-3, with no clear D. The CDR3 consists of 14 residues. V was shortened by 3 bases and J by 1 base, with 7 bases between the two germline ends. The CDR3 DNA reads TGTGCCAGCAGTTTGGTACAGTCTGGAAACACCATATATTTT. Its protein is CASSLVQSGNTIYF.

The table lists this clonotype with a few counts. The chain joins TRBV12-3 or TRBV12-4 to TRBJ2-5, with 7 bases identical to TRBD1. CDR3 length equals 15 residues. Losses at the gene ends were 5 bases for V and 2 bases for J; bases not matched to a gene: 8. CDR3 region: CASSPPGTAQETQYF. The CDR3 DNA reads TGTGCCAGCAGTCCCCCCGGGACAGCACAAGAGACCCAGTACTTC.

Details on this clonotype: The limits of the CDR3 on the DNA are not certain, so only TCRdb's listed CDR3 is given. This chain connects TRBV3-1 to TRBJ2-1; the tabulated D call, TRBD1, remains unverified against the DNA. Germline V gene lookup returns CDR1 LGHDT and CDR2 YNNKEL (reference sequence). The CDR3 adds up to 15 amino acids, both ends counted. The CDR3 loop is CASNFLFGQGSSQSF.

This sequence joins TRBV5-8 and TRBJ1-1; TRBD1 is a possible D gene (5 bases). The CDR3 contains 15 residues. Looked up from germline, CDR1 is SGHTS and CDR2 is YDEGEE. V shed 1 base and J shed 4 bases, with 14 bases lying between them. CDR3 loop: CASSLSGGAFTEAFF. The CDR3 DNA reads as TGTGCCAGCAGCTTGAGTGGAGGGGCGTTCACTGAAGCTTTCTTT.

This clonotype has just one count. The genes are TRBV20-1 and TRBJ2-7; TRBD2 agrees at 11 bases. Per the germline V gene, CDR1 is DFQATT and CDR2 is SNEGSKA (reference sequence). J was trimmed by 9 bases and V by 6 bases; bases with no gene match: 7. This CDR3 is 12 amino acids long. CDR3 bases: TGCAGTGCAGCGAGCGGGACTAGCGGGCAGTACGTC. This gives the protein CSAASGTSGQYV.

The chain has TRBV10-3 and TRBJ1-1; no firm D call. The V end was cut by 2 bases, the J end by 10 bases, with 11 bases between. From germline, CDR1 is ENHRY and CDR2 SYGVKD. The length of the CDR3 is 12 residues. The CDR3 nucleotides read TGTGCCATCAGTGAGGAAAACTCTAGAGCTTTCTTT. This translates into CAISEENSRAFF.

The rearrangement joins TRBV20-1 to TRBJ1-3, with D unresolved. Between the trimmed V and J ends, which lost 2 bases and 8 bases, there was a span of 13 bases. Germline V gives CDR1 DFQATT, CDR2 SNEGSKA (reference sequence). This CDR3 has 13 residues. The CDR3 reads CSARTPGTDTIYF. The CDR3 coding sequence is TGCAGTGCTAGAACCCCTGGAACGGACACCATATATTTT.

J is TRBJ2-7 and V is TRBV14; TRBD2 matches 11 bases. V was clipped by 7 bases and J by 0 bases; unmatched bases: 2. Germline values: CDR1 SGHDN, CDR2 FVKESK. CDR3 length: 14 amino acids. The chain's CDR3 is CASTLAGDSYEQYF. CDR3 DNA: TGTGCCAGCACACTAGCGGGAGACTCCTACGAGCAGTACTTC.

The chain carries TRBV15 and TRBJ2-3, with 8 bases fitting TRBD2. Germline V gives CDR1 LNHNV, CDR2 YYDKDF (reference sequence). Trimming took 5 bases from V and 5 from J; bases not matched to a gene: 9. The CDR3 extends over 15 amino acids. CDR3 amino acids: CATSWSGGRRDTQYF. CDR3 in DNA: TGTGCCACCAGCTGGTCGGGGGGGCGGCGAGATACGCAGTATTTT.

This clonotype was picked up many times. The CDR3 is CASTPGGRYNEQFF. In DNA form, the CDR3 reads TGTGCCAGCACCCCGGGAGGTAGATACAATGAGCAGTTCTTC. This rearrangement joins TRBV7-2 to TRBJ2-1, with 7 bases lining up with TRBD2. The CDR3 is 14 residues long. After removal of 7 bases from V and 4 bases from J, the junction contained 7 bases not matched to a gene. The germline V gene has CDR1 SGHTA and CDR2 FQGNSA.

This chain joins TRBV15 and TRBJ2-2; D is unresolved. Per germline, CDR1 LNHNV and CDR2 YYDKDF (reference sequence). The ends were cut back, 0 bases at V and 7 bases at J, with 6 bases in the middle. The CDR3 spans 13 residues. The CDR3 reads CATSREKNGELFF. The CDR3 DNA is TGTGCCACCAGCAGAGAGAAAAACGGGGAGCTGTTTTTT.

This clonotype was detected only a few times. This chain connects TRBV10-3 to TRBJ2-7; D is unclear. V gave up 4 bases and J gave up 6 bases, with 10 bases separating them. Germline V gene lookup returns CDR1 ENHRY and CDR2 SYGVKD. The CDR3 is made up of 12 amino acids. CDR3: CAISATAVEQYV. CDR3 sequence (DNA): TGTGCCATCAGTGCTACGGCGGTCGAGCAGTACGTC.

V is TRBV7-9 and J is TRBJ2-1; 10 nucleotides line up with TRBD2. The CDR3 totals 16 residues. V dropped 3 bases and J dropped 3; count of bases not matched to a gene: 5. Germline values: CDR1 SEHNR, CDR2 FQNEAQ (reference sequence). The CDR3 nucleotides are TGTGCCAGCAGCTTCGAGAGGACTAGCGGCTACAATGAGCAGTTCTTC. Translating gives CASSFERTSGYNEQFF. The variable domain in full, completed from reference TRBV7-9 and TRBJ2-1, reads DTGVSQNPRHKITKRGQNVTFRCDPISEHNRLYWYRQTLGQGPEFLTYFQNEAQLEKSRLLSDRFSAERPKGSFSTLEIQRTEQGDSAMYLCASSFERTSGYNEQFFGPGTRLTVL.

This clonotype was counted many times. The rearrangement links TRBV3-1 to TRBJ1-1; D is uncertain. This CDR3 comprises 14 residues. Between the trimmed V and J ends, which lost 1 base and 1 base, there was a span of 7 bases. Germline assignment: CDR1 LGHDT and CDR2 YNNKEL (reference sequence). As DNA, the CDR3 is TGTGCCAGCAGCCAAGGTCCCGGGAACACTGAAGCTTTCTTT. This gives the protein CASSQGPGNTEAFF.

The CDR3 region is CASSAGLAGAQETQYF. For the CDR3, the DNA is TGCGCCAGCAGCGCTGGACTAGCGGGAGCTCAAGAGACCCAGTACTTC. The gene calls are TRBV5-1 and TRBJ2-5; 13 positions agree with TRBD2. The CDR3 is made up of 16 amino acids. With V trimmed by 4 bases and J by 2 bases, 5 bases remained unmatched. CDR1 and CDR2 from the germline V gene are SGHRS and YFSETQ.